This T cell receptor beta chain was observed in a study of blood T cell repertoires in COVID-19. Overall study context: Whether acute or convalescent, the COVID-19 samples came from the United States, Italy and Spain. Sources were T cells, B-cell-depleted T cells, or PBMCs; the material itself was cDNA or gDNA.

Source study methods: Reference gene primer amplification gave nucleated cell count estimates. Here immunoSEQ multiplex PCR was the method, and the copy in TCRdb shows in-frame clones only, minus some. The V and J calls and clone size come from that table; D and trimming were worked out from the DNA. Here the sample spans approximately 280,000 clones, roughly 90% being singletons. Germline V gene lookup returns CDR1 LNHDA and CDR2 SQIVND (reference sequence). There are 13 residues in the CDR3. Trimming removed 4 bases from V and 3 bases from J, with 7 bases in between. This chain joins TRBV19 and TRBJ2-1; maybe TRBD2 (5 bases). This TCR was recovered from a man in his forties with acute or convalescent COVID-19. The sample comprised peripheral blood. Here the CDR3 reads CASSTGGYNEQFF. As DNA, the CDR3 is TGTGCCAGTAGTACAGGAGGCTACAATGAGCAGTTCTTC.